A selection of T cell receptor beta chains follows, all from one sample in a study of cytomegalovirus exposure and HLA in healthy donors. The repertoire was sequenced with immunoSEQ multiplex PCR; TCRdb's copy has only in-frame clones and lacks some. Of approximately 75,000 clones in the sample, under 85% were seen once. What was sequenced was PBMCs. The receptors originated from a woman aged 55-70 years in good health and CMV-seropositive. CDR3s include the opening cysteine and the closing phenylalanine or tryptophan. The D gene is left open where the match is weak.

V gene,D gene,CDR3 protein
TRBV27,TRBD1,CASSYTGTGGPYEQYF
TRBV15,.,CATSIGRPGDNSPLHF
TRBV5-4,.,CASSLERGTGELFF
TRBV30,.,CAWSVGSHEQYF
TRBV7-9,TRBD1,CASSSTGGAVGYTF
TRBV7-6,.,CASSLGAARSFYNEQFF
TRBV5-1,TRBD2,CASSSLAGASYNEQFF
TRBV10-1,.,CASSEDASGNTIYF
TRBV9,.,CASSVLGGWAQPQHF
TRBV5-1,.,CASRPGDGDTEAFF
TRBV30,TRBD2,CAWSGGGLYNEQFF
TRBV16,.,CASSQYYIQNNLNTGELFF
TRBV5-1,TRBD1,CASRDRGRFGANVLTF
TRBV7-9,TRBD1,CASSPRGLGDTEAFF
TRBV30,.,CAWSPRVASASYEQYF
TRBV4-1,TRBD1,CASSPTDRGLRGGYTF
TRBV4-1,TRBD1,CASSQDGGTETNALHF
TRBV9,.,CASSVEMGGGYTF
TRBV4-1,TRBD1,CASSQEGGTVNGYGYTF
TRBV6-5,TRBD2,CASSYGKRLAGAEQYF
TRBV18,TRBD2,CASSPRSGGLYNEQFF
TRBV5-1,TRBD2,CASSLERLANTGELFF
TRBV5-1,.,CASSWVGQNTEAFF
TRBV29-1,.,CSVAEGVAYEQYF
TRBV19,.,CASSIARVGYTF
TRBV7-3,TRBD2,CASSLNLSGGQYF
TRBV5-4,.,CASSLGSPKTGNTIYF
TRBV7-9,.,CASSERVYNEQFF
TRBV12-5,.,CASGLSLNQPQHF
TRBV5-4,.,CASSLGGDSYNEQFF
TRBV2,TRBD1,CASSGQGTPQETQYF
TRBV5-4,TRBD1,CASSAWTGGEYGYTF
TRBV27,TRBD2,CASTSGRAEGEQFF
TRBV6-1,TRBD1,CASTVGQGIYGYTF
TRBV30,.,CAWKRRDSYNEQFF
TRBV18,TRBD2,CASSSGTSGYQETQYF
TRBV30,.,CAWGSRDYEQYF
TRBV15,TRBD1,CATSRVRGPLQYF
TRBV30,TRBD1,CAWNSWTGVRANYGYTF
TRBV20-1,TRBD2,CSAGIAGVQYF
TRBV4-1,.,CASSQEDGTGELFF
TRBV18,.,CASSQGLDNYGYTF
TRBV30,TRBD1,CAHGQGRADTQYF
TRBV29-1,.,CSVRTGTEAFF
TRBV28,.,CASSSLGRVDYGYTF
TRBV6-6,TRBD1,CASRSVQGANTEAFF
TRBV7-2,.,CASRSSGLAKNEQFF
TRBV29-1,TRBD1,CSGRDREEKLFF
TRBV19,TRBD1,CASSTGQVGEKLFF
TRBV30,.,CAWSVLSGGGYTF
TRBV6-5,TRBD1,CASSLQGAHTEAFF
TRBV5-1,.,CASSPGGTEAFF
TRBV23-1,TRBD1,CASSQSKLFPQGTGTGSRETQYF